These 14 T cell receptor beta chains originate from one sample sequenced in a study of cytomegalovirus exposure and HLA in healthy donors. The PCR contained 60 Vbeta and 13 Jbeta primers. Assay used: immunoSEQ multiplex PCR; TCRdb lists only in-frame clones, some missing. The table has approximately 150,000 clones, around 82% seen once; the top ten hold 2.5% to 3.5%. The sequencing input was PBMCs. The receptors here all came from a female donor in good health and CMV-seronegative.

V is TRBV6-1 and J is TRBJ1-2; TRBD1 matches at 8 bases. This CDR3 comprises 15 residues. The trim removed 5 bases at V and 2 bases at J, leaving 7 bases unmatched. In germline, CDR1 is MNHNS, CDR2 SASEGT. The CDR3 region is CASSTDRTGNYGYTF. The CDR3 coding sequence is TGTGCCAGCAGTACCGACCGGACAGGGAACTATGGCTACACCTTC.

The rearrangement uses TRBV5-1 and TRBJ2-1; 9 bases match TRBD2. The CDR3 loop spans 15 amino acids. CDR1 and CDR2 (germline): SGHRS, YFSETQ. Unmatched junction bases numbered 9, after V lost 4 bases and J lost 7 bases. CDR3 residues: CASSVIAGDNNEQFF. In DNA form, the CDR3 reads TGCGCCAGCAGCGTAATAGCGGGAGATAATAATGAGCAGTTCTTC.

The chain carries TRBV29-1 and TRBJ2-3; 8 bases align to TRBD2. The V gene's germline CDR1 is SQVTM and CDR2 ANQGSEA. V lost 4 bases, J lost 4 bases, and 7 bases stayed unmatched. The CDR3 totals 14 residues. The CDR3: CSVVGSGNADTQYF. As DNA, the CDR3 is TGCAGCGTTGTGGGTAGCGGGAATGCAGATACGCAGTATTTT.

The gene calls are TRBV27 and TRBJ1-6; weak D call: TRBD1 (6 bases). The germline V and J ends were trimmed by 5 bases and 10 bases, with 12 bases remaining between them. This CDR3 has 13 residues. The germline CDR1 and CDR2 sequences are MNHEY and SMNVEV (reference sequence). The CDR3 bases are TGTGCCAGCAGTGTCAGGGGAGGGTCACCCCTCCACTTT. Its translation is CASSVRGGSPLHF.

This clone was counted once. The chain has TRBV30 and TRBJ1-4; the D gene is possibly TRBD1 (5 bases). This CDR3 has 15 residues. Trimming cost V 2 bases and J 5 bases, with 15 bases left between them. Germline loops: CDR1 GTSNPN, CDR2 SVGIG (reference sequence). The CDR3 loop reads CAWSWGTGGNEKLFF. DNA for the CDR3: TGTGCCTGGAGTTGGGGGACGGGGGGAAATGAAAAACTGTTTTTT.

This clone was counted only a few times. This sequence joins TRBV5-6 and TRBJ1-5; 9 bases line up with TRBD1. Germline CDR1 is SGHDT and CDR2 is YYEEEE. V was pared by 4 bases and J by 2 bases, with 4 bases of the junction left unmatched. This CDR3 is 15 amino acids long. The CDR3 region has the DNA TGTGCCAGCAGCGGGTGGACAGGGGGCAATCAGCCCCAGCATTTT. It specifies CASSGWTGGNQPQHF.

The chain employs TRBV30 and TRBJ2-1; TRBD2 agrees at 8 bases. Trimming removed 2 bases from V and 0 bases from J; junction bases left unmatched: 9. Germline V lookup: CDR1 GTSNPN, CDR2 SVGIG (reference sequence). The CDR3 has 17 amino acids. CDR3 sequence: CAWSRVAGIASYNEQFF. CDR3 bases: TGTGCCTGGAGTCGAGTAGCGGGGATAGCCTCCTACAATGAGCAGTTCTTC.

This clone was detected a few times. This chain joins TRBV6-1 and TRBJ1-1, with 8 bases matching TRBD1. V lost 6 bases, J lost 0 bases, and 3 bases stayed unmatched. The CDR3 runs to 14 residues. Looked up from germline, CDR1 is MNHNS and CDR2 is SASEGT. The CDR3 loop reads CASRGTGMNTEAFF. The CDR3 DNA is TGTGCCAGCAGGGGGACAGGAATGAACACTGAAGCTTTCTTT.

About this clone: The junction and the germline gene differ at one end; a read error may be behind it. This chain connects TRBV28 to TRBJ1-2; D is unresolved. This CDR3 spans 14 amino acids. The germline gives CDR1 MDHEN, CDR2 SYDVKM. The CDR3 spells CASTPQVVLYRYTF. The CDR3 nucleotides are TGTGCCAGCACCCCTCAGGTGGTGCTCTATCGCTACACCTTC.

The chain combines TRBV6-1 with TRBJ2-7; D gene unclear. The CDR3 covers 10 residues. The V end was cut by 4 bases, the J end by 7 bases, with 5 bases between. Germline V gene data show CDR1 as MNHNS and CDR2 as SASEGT. The CDR3 protein is CASSVLEQYF. In nucleotides, the CDR3 is TGTGCCAGCAGTGTCTTGGAGCAGTACTTC.

The DNA for the CDR3 is TGCGCCAGCAGCTGGGACAACGGTTATATTCAGTACTTC. Its translation is CASSWDNGYIQYF. V gene TRBV5-1 combines with J gene TRBJ2-4; D perhaps matches TRBD1 (6 bases). This CDR3 region has 13 residues. V lost 3 bases, J lost 10 bases, and 14 bases lay in between. Germline V gene sequence: CDR1 SGHRS, CDR2 YFSETQ.

The chain links TRBV6-1 to TRBJ2-1; 7 bases line up with TRBD2. J gave up 7 bases and V 2 bases, and 11 bases lay outside the gene matches. Germline V CDR1 and CDR2: MNHNS, SASEGT. The CDR3 runs to 16 residues. The CDR3 nucleotides are TGTGCCAGCAGTGAACAACCCCCCCTAGCGGATAATGAGCAGTTCTTC. Its protein is CASSEQPPLADNEQFF.

The V and J genes are TRBV6-1 and TRBJ2-7, with D unclear. The CDR3 length is 14 residues. Germline V gene data show CDR1 as MNHNS and CDR2 as SASEGT. The V end lost 1 base, the J end lost 2 bases, and 9 bases lay between the germline ends. CDR3 DNA sequence: TGTGCCAGCAGTGAAGGTCCAGGTCCCTACGAGCAGTACTTC. As protein: CASSEGPGPYEQYF.

The CDR3 protein is CASSPSDRGYEQYF. The CDR3 bases are TGTGCCAGCAGCCCTTCGGACAGGGGCTACGAGCAGTACTTC. J is TRBJ2-7 and V is TRBV7-9; 9 positions match TRBD1. CDR3 size: 14 residues. Germline values: CDR1 SEHNR, CDR2 FQNEAQ (reference sequence). V trimming: 5 bases; J trimming: 3 bases; junction bases outside the gene matches: 5.